This TCR beta chain was captured in a study of blood T cells in healthy people across ages. Germline assignment: CDR1 SNHLY and CDR2 FYNNEI. The CDR3 sequence is 15 residues long. The V end lost 1 base, the J end lost 4 bases, and 13 bases lay between the germline ends. Using a J-beta primer mix together with a sample-barcoded 5' primer, a second PCR was run for roughly 7 to 12 cycles. One entry per CDR3 protein, called by TCRdb with MiXCR from the 5' RACE reads. This sample yields some 760,000 distinct CDR3 sequences, of which just under 25% are seen a single time; under 9.5% belongs to the top ten. A further study also used this sample, focusing on T cells of mothers and their children.

This receptor was obtained from a boy between 10 and 17 years old in good health. The chain couples TRBV2 to TRBJ1-2; D perhaps matches TRBD1 (5 bases). The sequencing input was blood. CDR3 residues: CASSEVGQSPYGYTF. As DNA, the CDR3 is TGTGCCAGCAGTGAAGTGGGGCAATCCCCCTATGGCTACACCTTC.